What follows is one T cell receptor (beta chain) and its context. The length of the CDR3 is 16 residues. Germline CDR1 reads SGDLS; CDR2 reads YYNGEE. V lost 4 bases and J lost 0; bases outside the gene matches: 7. Sequenced by immunoSEQ multiplex PCR; TCRdb stores in-frame clones only, minus some. Of about 140,000 clones in the sample, 87% are singletons; the top ten hold approximately 0.95%. The sample belongs to a study of blood T cell repertoires in COVID-19. The TCR was taken from a woman in her forties or fifties with acute or convalescent COVID-19. The gene calls are TRBV9 and TRBJ2-1, with 7 nucleotides matching TRBD2. Sequenced input: peripheral blood. CDR3 sequence (DNA): TGTGCCAGCAGCCCTCATGGCGGGAGCTCCTACAATGAGCAGTTCTTC. Protein product: CASSPHGGSSYNEQFF.